The clone carrying this T cell receptor (beta chain) was seen only a few times. Both 60 Vbeta primers and 13 Jbeta primers went into the PCR. Only in-frame clones appear in the TCRdb table, and some are missing; sequencing was by immunoSEQ multiplex PCR. The data hold roughly 180,000 clones, with over 70% observed a single time. This record comes from a study of cytomegalovirus exposure and HLA in healthy donors. Germline V gene lookup returns CDR1 LNHDA and CDR2 SQIVND (reference sequence). This CDR3 comprises 14 residues. V trimming: 1 base; J trimming: 3 bases; junction bases outside the gene matches: 2.

The TCR comes from a woman aged 25 to 39 in good health and CMV-seropositive. The chain carries TRBV19 and TRBJ2-7, with TRBD1 identical over 8 bases. The sequenced material came from PBMCs. CDR3: CASSIGTGNYEQYF. In DNA, the CDR3 is TGTGCCAGTAGTATAGGGACAGGGAACTACGAGCAGTACTTC.